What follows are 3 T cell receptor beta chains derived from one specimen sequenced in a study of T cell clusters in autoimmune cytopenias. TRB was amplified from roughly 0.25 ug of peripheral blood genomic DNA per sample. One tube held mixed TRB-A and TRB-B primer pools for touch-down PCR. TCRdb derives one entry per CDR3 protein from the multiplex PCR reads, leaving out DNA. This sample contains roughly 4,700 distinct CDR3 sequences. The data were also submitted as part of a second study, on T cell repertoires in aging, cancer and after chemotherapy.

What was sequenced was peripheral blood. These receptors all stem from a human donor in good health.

CDR3 in amino acids: CASSPAPEWEKLFF. V gene TRBV18 combines with J gene TRBJ1-4. The CDR3 loop spans 14 amino acids. The germline CDR1 and CDR2 sequences are KGHSH and LQKENI.

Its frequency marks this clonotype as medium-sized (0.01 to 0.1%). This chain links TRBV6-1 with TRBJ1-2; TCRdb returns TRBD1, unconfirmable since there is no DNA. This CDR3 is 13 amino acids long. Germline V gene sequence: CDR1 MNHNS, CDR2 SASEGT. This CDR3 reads CATHDPGNYGYTF.

CDR3 in amino acids: CASSLYPSSYEQYF. The rearrangement joins TRBV7-6 to TRBJ2-7. The CDR3 runs 14 residues. Looked up from germline, CDR1 is SGHVS and CDR2 is FNYEAQ.